Listed here are 31 T cell receptor beta chains from one sample, sequenced in a study of blood T cell repertoires in COVID-19. Sequencing used immunoSEQ multiplex PCR; TCRdb keeps in-frame clones, though not all of them. This table has approximately 82,000 clones, 82% appearing once. Source material: peripheral blood. The receptors were gathered from a man aged 45-65 years with active or convalescent COVID-19.

This rearrangement joins TRBV19 to TRBJ1-2, with 9 nucleotides matching TRBD1. The CDR3 is made up of 14 amino acids. V shed 5 bases and J 6 bases; nucleotides not matched to a gene: 7. The germline V gene has CDR1 LNHDA and CDR2 SQIVND (reference sequence). This chain's CDR3 is CASSRDRVRDGYTF. In DNA form, the CDR3 reads TGTGCCAGTAGTCGGGACAGGGTGAGAGATGGCTACACCTTC.

The CDR3 DNA follows: TGTGCCAGCAGCTTGAGGTGGGATCAGCCCCAGCATTTT. This codes for CASSLRWDQPQHF. This chain joins TRBV7-2 and TRBJ1-5; D is undetermined. The CDR3 contains 13 residues. Germline values: CDR1 SGHTA, CDR2 FQGNSA. V was cut by 3 bases and J by 5 bases, with 8 bases left in between.

The chain uses TRBV12-3 or TRBV12-4 and TRBJ2-1, with D possibly being TRBD1 (5 bases). The CDR3 totals 12 residues. Trimming left V 5 bases short and J 6 bases short, with 8 bases between. The CDR3, as DNA: TGTGCCAGCAGTCCCCAGGGCAATGAGCAGTTCTTC. Amino acids: CASSPQGNEQFF.

Of note for this clone: The same CDR3 is also encoded by other DNA sequences in this sample. The chain combines TRBV6-1 with TRBJ1-5; D might be TRBD1 (5 bases). Trimming left V 3 bases short and J 6 bases short, with 9 bases between. The CDR3 has 13 amino acids. Germline V gene data show CDR1 as MNHNS and CDR2 as SASEGT. CDR3 residues: CASSEGEGQPQHF. The CDR3 DNA follows: TGTGCCAGCAGTGAGGGGGAGGGTCAGCCCCAGCATTTT.

The gene calls are TRBV6-6 and TRBJ1-2, with a weak D call TRBD1 (6 bases). Germline CDR1 and CDR2: MNHNY and SVGAGI (reference sequence). The CDR3 runs 15 residues. V lost 5 bases to trimming and J lost 0 bases, with 13 bases between them. The DNA for the CDR3 is TGTGCCAGCAGTCACGACAGGAACTCTAACTATGGCTACACCTTC. Amino acids: CASSHDRNSNYGYTF.

The chain carries TRBV19 and TRBJ1-1; possibly TRBD1 for D (6 bases). Trimming cost V 5 bases and J 2 bases, with 15 bases left between them. Germline CDR1 is LNHDA and CDR2 is SQIVND (reference sequence). The CDR3 is made up of 15 amino acids. The CDR3 sequence: CASSWATGLNTEAFF. DNA for the CDR3: TGTGCCAGTAGTTGGGCGACAGGCCTCAACACTGAAGCTTTCTTT.

This chain connects TRBV5-8 to TRBJ1-2; 8 nucleotides agree with TRBD1. The CDR3 has 13 residues. In germline, CDR1 is SGHTS, CDR2 YDEGEE. The V segment lost 2 bases and the J segment 4 bases; nucleotides outside the gene matches: 1. The CDR3 reads CASSFDRGYGYTF. CDR3 nucleotides: TGTGCCAGCAGCTTCGACAGGGGCTATGGCTACACCTTC.

The chain combines TRBV4-3 with TRBJ2-6; D ambiguous. This CDR3 is built from 15 residues. V was cut by 4 bases and J by 0 bases, with 7 bases left in between. CDR1 and CDR2 (germline): LGHNA, YSLEER. CDR3 nucleotides: TGCGCCAGCAGCCTGGCTCGCTCTGGGGCCAACGTCCTGACTTTC. Amino acid sequence: CASSLARSGANVLTF.

This chain connects TRBV6-5 to TRBJ1-1; D is possibly TRBD1 (5 bases). Trimming removed 5 bases at V and 1 base at J, with 11 bases between. The germline gives CDR1 MNHEY, CDR2 SVGAGI. The length of the CDR3 is 14 residues. CDR3 region: CASSKFTGNTEAFF. As DNA, the CDR3 is TGTGCCAGCAGTAAATTTACAGGGAACACTGAAGCTTTCTTT.

The CDR3: CASSSQGQPQHF. In nucleotides, the CDR3 is TGCGCCAGCAGCTCACAGGGTCAGCCCCAGCATTTT. The chain links TRBV4-1 to TRBJ1-5; possibly TRBD1 for D (6 bases). The CDR3 is 12 amino acids. CDR1 and CDR2 (germline): MGHRA, YSYEKL. The V and J ends lost 5 bases and 6 bases respectively, with 8 bases between them.

The chain combines TRBV30 with TRBJ1-4; 9 positions match TRBD1. This CDR3 contains 13 residues. Germline assignment: CDR1 GTSNPN and CDR2 SVGIG (reference sequence). With 4 bases clipped from V and 8 bases from J, the junction kept 5 bases outside the gene matches. The CDR3 coding sequence is TGTGCCTGGAAGACAGGGGGAGTCGAAAAACTGTTTTTT. As protein: CAWKTGGVEKLFF.

This chain joins TRBV21-1 and TRBJ2-3; the D segment call TRBD2 is taken from the table without a DNA check. TRBV21-1 is a listed pseudogene. The CDR3 extends over 16 amino acids. The CDR3 nucleotides are TGTGCCAGCAGCAAAGGGATCAGCGGGGGAGCAGATACGCAGTATTTT. It is translated as CASSKGISGGADTQYF.

The rearrangement uses TRBV19 and TRBJ1-1; 8 bases align to TRBD1. Germline trimming cut 6 bases from V and 5 bases from J; bases unmatched to any gene: 5. From germline, CDR1 is LNHDA and CDR2 SQIVND (reference sequence). This CDR3 is 13 amino acids long. Here the CDR3 DNA reads TGTGCCAGTAGCACACAGGGGGGGACTGAAGCTTTCTTT. Translation gives CASSTQGGTEAFF.

The chain has TRBV12-3 or TRBV12-4 and TRBJ2-7; TRBD1 aligns across 8 bases. J lost 6 bases, V lost 1 base, and 2 bases had no gene match. This CDR3 is 13 amino acids long. This CDR3 is CASSLGTGREQYV. The CDR3 DNA reads TGTGCCAGCAGTTTAGGGACAGGGCGCGAGCAGTACGTC.

The gene calls are TRBV25-1 and TRBJ2-6; D is possibly TRBD1 (6 bases). The V gene lost 6 bases and the J gene lost 4 bases, with 13 bases spanning the gap. CDR1 is MGHDK and CDR2 is SYGVNS in the germline V gene. The CDR3 loop spans 15 amino acids. The CDR3 sequence is CASRNTGPGANVLTF. Here the CDR3 DNA reads TGTGCCAGCAGAAACACAGGGCCCGGGGCCAACGTCCTGACTTTC.

V gene TRBV28 combines with J gene TRBJ2-3; D might be TRBD2 (5 bases). This CDR3 contains 14 residues. Germline V gene lookup returns CDR1 MDHEN and CDR2 SYDVKM. V was trimmed by 1 base and J by 2 bases, leaving 7 bases between them. This CDR3 is CASSLFRDTDTQYF. The CDR3 nucleotides are TGTGCCAGCAGTTTATTCCGGGACACAGATACGCAGTATTTT.

This clone showed up just once. The junction differs from germline at one of its ends, possibly a read error. The rearrangement joins TRBV18 to TRBJ2-2; TRBD2 agrees at 7 bases. Germline V gives CDR1 KGHSH, CDR2 LQKENI. CDR3 length: 16 residues. DNA for the CDR3: TGTGCCAGCTCCCCACAGGCTAGCGGGAACACCGGGGAGCTGTTTTTT. Protein: CASSPQASGNTGELFF.

V usage is TRBV5-8 and J usage is TRBJ2-7, with 8 bases aligning to TRBD1. V trimming: 1 base; J trimming: 5 bases; junction bases outside the gene matches: 2. Per germline, CDR1 SGHTS and CDR2 YDEGEE. The CDR3 covers 13 residues. The CDR3 loop is CASSLTGGNEQYV. DNA for the CDR3: TGTGCCAGCAGCTTGACAGGGGGAAACGAGCAGTACGTC.

This chain joins TRBV21-1 and TRBJ2-2; the D call of TRBD2 is as the table states it, not checked on the DNA. TRBV21-1 is a recognized pseudogene. The CDR3 has 15 residues. Here the CDR3 DNA reads TGTGCCAGCAGCAAAGCTGGCGGGGGGGATTGGGAGCTGTTTTTT. Translation gives CASSKAGGGDWELFF.

The chain recombines TRBV18 with TRBJ2-3, with no clear D. Germline V gene sequence: CDR1 KGHSH, CDR2 LQKENI. V lost 5 bases to trimming and J lost 0 bases, with 6 bases between them. The CDR3 extends over 13 amino acids. DNA for the CDR3: TGTGCCAGCTCATCGTCTAGCACAGATACGCAGTATTTT. This sequence encodes CASSSSSTDTQYF. The full variable domain, rest sourced from reference TRBV18 and TRBJ2-3, is NAGVMQNPRHLVRRRGQEARLRCSPMKGHSHVYWYRQLPEEGLKFMVYLQKENIIDESGMPKERFSAEFPKEGPSILRIQQVVRGDSAAYFCASSSSSTDTQYFGPGTRLTVL.

The chain is built from TRBV12-3 or TRBV12-4 and TRBJ1-1; no clear D gene. V gave up 0 bases and J gave up 1 base, with 3 bases separating them. This CDR3 has 13 amino acids. The CDR3 reads CASSLAWNTEAFF. The CDR3 nucleotides are TGTGCCAGCAGTTTAGCCTGGAACACTGAAGCTTTCTTT.

This chain connects TRBV6-5 to TRBJ2-3, with 8 positions matching TRBD2. V trimming: 2 bases; J trimming: 6 bases; junction bases outside the gene matches: 7. Germline CDR1 reads MNHEY; CDR2 reads SVGAGI. The CDR3 runs to 15 residues. In nucleotides, the CDR3 is TGTGCCAGCAGTTACGCGGGGGGACCCTGGGATACGCAGTATTTT. Encoded protein: CASSYAGGPWDTQYF.

V and J are TRBV5-1 and TRBJ2-5, with TRBD2 matching over 10 bases. CDR1 is SGHRS and CDR2 is YFSETQ in the germline V gene. Trimming took 2 bases from V and 2 from J; bases not matched to a gene: 0. This CDR3 region has 14 residues. Here the CDR3 reads CASSFSGRQETQYF. The CDR3 DNA reads TGCGCCAGCAGCTTTAGCGGGAGGCAAGAGACCCAGTACTTC.

The gene calls are TRBV2 and TRBJ2-3; 9 bases are shared with TRBD2. J lost 4 bases, V lost 3 bases, and 5 bases had no gene match. The germline CDR1 and CDR2 sequences are SNHLY and FYNNEI. CDR3 length: 15 amino acids. The CDR3 loop is CASSDAGGPPDTQYF. The DNA for the CDR3 is TGTGCCAGCAGTGATGCGGGGGGGCCCCCAGATACGCAGTATTTT.

Ten or more counts support this clone. This chain joins TRBV18 and TRBJ2-2; 8 positions match TRBD2. V lost 0 bases, J lost 7 bases, and 7 bases stayed unmatched. This CDR3 contains 16 residues. Per the germline V gene, CDR1 is KGHSH and CDR2 is LQKENI. The CDR3 bases are TGTGCCAGCTCACCACCGATTAGCGGGGCTGGCGGGGAGCTGTTTTTT. Amino acids: CASSPPISGAGGELFF.

The chain recombines TRBV6-1 with TRBJ2-3, with 7 nucleotides matching TRBD1. The V segment lost 0 bases and the J segment 0 bases; nucleotides outside the gene matches: 6. This CDR3 spans 17 amino acids. CDR1 and CDR2 from the germline V gene are MNHNS and SASEGT. This CDR3 is CASSEAPGQASTDTQYF. The CDR3 region has the DNA TGTGCCAGCAGTGAAGCGCCCGGACAGGCTAGCACAGATACGCAGTATTTT.

This clone was seen a few times. V usage is TRBV28 and J usage is TRBJ2-5; 9 nucleotides agree with TRBD1. This CDR3 comprises 16 residues. CDR1 and CDR2 (germline): MDHEN, SYDVKM. V was pared by 1 base and J by 2 bases, with 5 bases of the junction left unmatched. CDR3 amino acids: CASSLLGTGIQETQYF. The CDR3 DNA reads as TGTGCCAGCAGTTTATTGGGGACAGGGATTCAAGAGACCCAGTACTTC. Based on the CDR3 plus reference TRBV28 and TRBJ2-5, the full variable domain is DVKVTQSSRYLVKRTGEKVFLECVQDMDHENMFWYRQDPGLGLRLIYFSYDVKMKEKGDIPEGYSVSREKKERFSLILESASTNQTSMYLCASSLLGTGIQETQYFGPGTRLLVL.

The J gene is TRBJ1-1, the V gene TRBV6-2 or TRBV6-3; weak D call: TRBD1 (5 bases). Trimming took off 6 bases at V and 8 bases at J, with 13 bases between the two ends. Germline CDR1 is MNHEY and CDR2 is SVGEGT. This CDR3 region has 12 residues. The CDR3 DNA reads as TGTGCCAGCAGCTCGACAGATTCCGAAGCTTTCTTT. Translation gives CASSSTDSEAFF.

This clone was observed once. The sample has other DNA sequences that encode this CDR3 too. The rearrangement links TRBV5-1 to TRBJ1-3; 8 positions agree with TRBD1. V was clipped by 4 bases and J by 1 base; unmatched bases: 4. The CDR3 length is 15 residues. In germline, CDR1 is SGHRS, CDR2 YFSETQ. CDR3: CASSLDRGSGNTIYF. CDR3 DNA sequence: TGCGCCAGCAGCCTCGACAGGGGTTCTGGAAACACCATATATTTT. Filled out from reference TRBV5-1 and TRBJ1-3, the complete variable domain reads KAGVTQTPRYLIKTRGQQVTLSCSPISGHRSVSWYQQTPGQGLQFLFEYFSETQRNKGNFPGRFSGRQFSNSRSEMNVSTLELGDSALYLCASSLDRGSGNTIYFGEGSWLTVV.

V is TRBV19 and J is TRBJ2-7; TRBD2 agrees at 7 bases. V was clipped by 7 bases and J by 0 bases; unmatched bases: 6. CDR3 length equals 14 residues. Germline loops: CDR1 LNHDA, CDR2 SQIVND (reference sequence). Here the CDR3 DNA reads TGTGCCAGTACCCGGACTAGGGGCTCCTACGAGCAGTACGTC. Translated, it gives CASTRTRGSYEQYV.

The rearrangement joins TRBV28 to TRBJ2-1; D remains unclear. The CDR3 extends over 14 amino acids. Germline CDR1 MDHEN, CDR2 SYDVKM. Trimming stripped 6 bases from V and 0 bases from J, with 9 bases between. Here the CDR3 reads CASRELSSYNEQFF. The CDR3 DNA reads as TGTGCCAGCAGGGAGTTGAGCTCCTACAATGAGCAGTTCTTC.